Listed below are T cell receptor beta chains from one sample, sequenced in a study of T cell repertoires in cytomegalovirus infection. One entry per CDR3 protein, called by TCRdb with MiXCR from the reads. The table shows 500,000 to 600,000 distinct CDR3 sequences, with approximately 15% occurring only once. Sequenced: CD8+ T cells from PBMCs. Receptors originate from a human donor in good health (CMV status not recorded). Some clones in this sample may be carry-over from other donors' samples. Both conserved end residues are part of each CDR3. A D gene is named only where the DNA matches it firmly. Clone size is shown for a subset of rows, as once, few, many or a class of expanded clone.

CDR3 protein,clone size,V gene,D gene
CASSFGTAYEQYF,many,TRBV27,NA
CASRRRGRRNTGELFF,NA,TRBV5-6,NA
CASSQPGSYEQYF,few,TRBV4-1,NA
CSARTGQVRIYGYTF,NA,TRBV20-1,TRBD1
CARSTLTEPNSGNTIYF,NA,TRBV6-5,NA
CASSRQQGAGEKLFF,NA,TRBV7-9,TRBD1
CASSYFGSSYEQYF,NA,TRBV6-8,NA
CASSEAPGGNYGYTF,many,TRBV6-1,TRBD1
CASSLGRGSTGANVLTF,few,TRBV7-9,NA
CASSLATGLSDTQYF,many,TRBV27,TRBD1
CAIGTRDYGYTF,many,TRBV11-2,NA
CASSFGAGYGIQYF,few,TRBV7-8,NA
CASSLNTDLDTQYF,many,TRBV7-9,NA
CASSRSGLAGANTGELFF,many,TRBV28,TRBD2
CASSWSYGQPQHF,NA,TRBV5-1,NA
CATSRDFDRNPLIGYEQYF,few,TRBV15,NA
CASSQDWGATNEKLFF,few,TRBV14,NA
CASSQYPGLAGEASTDTQYF,many,TRBV4-1,TRBD2
CSVEDRRGHTF,few,TRBV29-1,NA
CSARDSRDSAIAGETQYF,NA,TRBV20-1,NA
CASSLELGWGDTQYF,many,TRBV7-2,NA
CASSLGWGTTDTQYF,many,TRBV7-9,NA
CASSPGTGGRYEQYF,many,TRBV7-8,TRBD1
CASSLSGTVSNEQFF,few,TRBV27,TRBD1
CASSLGRGGLSDTQYF,NA,TRBV7-6,TRBD2
CASSQDPATYEQYF,NA,TRBV4-1,NA
CATSGDWDTEAFF,few,TRBV15,NA
CASSFTRSGNEQFF,once,TRBV7-4,NA
CASSLDGGGHVQYTF,few,TRBV5-8,NA
CASSYKREVSSGEQYF,few,TRBV6-8,TRBD2
CASSLAITNTGELFF,many,TRBV7-6,NA
CASTQTGLSNEKLFF,NA,TRBV5-6,NA
CASSFSQGPYEQYF,NA,TRBV27,NA
CASSLTSGRISTDTQYF,many,TRBV7-9,TRBD2
CASGSGVSRMDYNEQFF,many,TRBV12-5,NA
CAAGLWTTTNSPLHF,many,TRBV6-1,NA
CSARDPGENTEAFF,few,TRBV20-1,NA
CASSFEGGSNQPQHF,many,TRBV7-9,NA
CASSYSGSTDTQYF,NA,TRBV6-5,NA